These T cell receptor beta chains were read from a single sample in a study of T cell responses to AZD1222 COVID-19 vaccine. Here immunoSEQ multiplex PCR was the method, and the copy in TCRdb shows in-frame clones only, minus some. In the table there are approximately 150,000 clones, roughly 88% of which are singletons. The sequencing used peripheral blood, collected 28 days after the second dose of the MenACWY control vaccine. Source of these receptors: an adult who received the MenACWY meningococcal vaccine as a control. The CDR3 runs from the conserved cysteine through the conserved F or W. The order of the fields is clone size, D gene, CDR3 length, V gene, J gene, CDR3 DNA, CDR3 protein. A D gene is named only where the DNA matches it firmly. The listing skips clone size in some rows; elsewhere it reads once, few, many or a size class.

NA	NA	15	TRBV11-2	TRBJ2-7	TGTGCCAGCAGCTTAGAAGTGCGGACAGACTACGAGCAGTACTTC	CASSLEVRTDYEQYF
NA	TRBD2	14	TRBV27	TRBJ2-1	TGTGCCAGCAGGACTAGCGGGGATTACAATGAGCAGTTCTTC	CASRTSGDYNEQFF
few	TRBD1	15	TRBV15	TRBJ2-7	TGTGCCACCAGCAGAGGGTCAGGGGGCACCTACGAGCAGTACTTC	CATSRGSGGTYEQYF
NA	TRBD2	16	TRBV5-1	TRBJ2-3	TGCGCCAGCAGCTCCCTAGCGGGGGGGATCACAGATACGCAGTATTTT	CASSSLAGGITDTQYF
NA	NA	14	TRBV19	TRBJ2-4	TGTGCCAGTAGTATCGGACAGCGAATCGACATTCAGTACTTC	CASSIGQRIDIQYF
NA	NA	13	TRBV11-2	TRBJ2-1	TGTGCCAGCAGCTTAGGGCTTTACAATGAGCAGTTCTTC	CASSLGLYNEQFF
NA	NA	14	TRBV5-1	TRBJ1-6	TGCGCCAGCAGCTTGGCTGGAGGGAATAGGCCCCTCCACTTT	CASSLAGGNRPLHF
NA	TRBD2	15	TRBV7-2	TRBJ2-7	TGTGCCAGCAGCGCCATAGCGGGGGGATACTACGAGCAGTACTTC	CASSAIAGGYYEQYF
NA	TRBD1	14	TRBV19	TRBJ1-1	TGTGCCAGTAGTATCCCGACAGGGATCACTGAAGCTTTCTTT	CASSIPTGITEAFF
NA	TRBD1	16	TRBV18	TRBJ1-5	TGTGCCAGCTCACCATCTACAGGGGTCGGCAATCAGCCCCAGCATTTT	CASSPSTGVGNQPQHF
once	TRBD1	14	TRBV5-1	TRBJ1-1	TGCGCCAGCAGCAGTTACAGGGGTGGGACTGAAGCTTTCTTT	CASSSYRGGTEAFF
NA	TRBD1	15	TRBV27	TRBJ2-4	TGTGCCAGCAGTAGCAGGACAGGACGAGGAAACATTCAGTACTTC	CASSSRTGRGNIQYF
NA	NA	16	TRBV4-1	TRBJ1-1	TGCGCCAGCAGCCAGAGCGTACAGGCTTCGAACACTGAAGCTTTCTTT	CASSQSVQASNTEAFF
NA	TRBD2	16	TRBV19	TRBJ2-3	TGTGCCAGTAGTATACGGGCTAGCGGGAATACAGATACGCAGTATTTT	CASSIRASGNTDTQYF
NA	NA	14	TRBV2	TRBJ2-1	TGTGCCAGCTCCAGGGAGAGCACTGGCAATGAGCAGTTCTTC	CASSRESTGNEQFF
NA	NA	13	TRBV5-6	TRBJ2-7	TGTGCCAGCAGCTCTAGAAGATCCTACGAGCAGTACTTC	CASSSRRSYEQYF
NA	NA	15	TRBV11-2	TRBJ1-2	TGTGCCAGCAGCCTAACGACACGAGTCGACTATGGCTACACCTTC	CASSLTTRVDYGYTF
NA	TRBD2	16	TRBV11-3	TRBJ2-3	TGTGCCAGCAGCTTAGCCCAGCGGGGTAGGACAGATACGCAGTATTTT	CASSLAQRGRTDTQYF
NA	NA	13	TRBV19	TRBJ2-6	TGTGCCAGTAGTAACACTGGGGCCAACGCCCTGACTTTC	CASSNTGANALTF
NA	NA	14	TRBV11-3	TRBJ1-6	TGTGCCAGTAGCCGGGACAACAGGAATTCACCCCTCCACTTT	CASSRDNRNSPLHF
NA	NA	17	TRBV27	TRBJ2-1	TGTGCCAGCAGTAGCATCCTCACAGGGCTCTTACCCCATGAGCAGTTCTTC	CASSSILTGLLPHEQFF
NA	NA	13	TRBV11-2	TRBJ2-3	TGTGCCAGCAGCTTGACCCCAGCCGATACGCAGTATTTT	CASSLTPADTQYF
NA	NA	12	TRBV3-1/TRBV3-2	TRBJ1-5	TGTGCCAGCAGCCTGGGCGTCTGGCCCCAGCATTTT	CASSLGVWPQHF
few	NA	14	TRBV7-2	TRBJ1-2	TGTGCCAGCAGCCCAAGGGCCACCCCCTATGGCTACACCTTC	CASSPRATPYGYTF
NA	NA	16	TRBV5-4	TRBJ1-1	TGTGCCAGCAGCTTGGGCAGGGAGAGTAGGGACACTGAAGCTTTCTTT	CASSLGRESRDTEAFF
NA	NA	15	TRBV28	TRBJ1-5	TGTGCCAGCAGTTTGTTTCAGGGAGTACATCAGCCCCAGCATTTT	CASSLFQGVHQPQHF